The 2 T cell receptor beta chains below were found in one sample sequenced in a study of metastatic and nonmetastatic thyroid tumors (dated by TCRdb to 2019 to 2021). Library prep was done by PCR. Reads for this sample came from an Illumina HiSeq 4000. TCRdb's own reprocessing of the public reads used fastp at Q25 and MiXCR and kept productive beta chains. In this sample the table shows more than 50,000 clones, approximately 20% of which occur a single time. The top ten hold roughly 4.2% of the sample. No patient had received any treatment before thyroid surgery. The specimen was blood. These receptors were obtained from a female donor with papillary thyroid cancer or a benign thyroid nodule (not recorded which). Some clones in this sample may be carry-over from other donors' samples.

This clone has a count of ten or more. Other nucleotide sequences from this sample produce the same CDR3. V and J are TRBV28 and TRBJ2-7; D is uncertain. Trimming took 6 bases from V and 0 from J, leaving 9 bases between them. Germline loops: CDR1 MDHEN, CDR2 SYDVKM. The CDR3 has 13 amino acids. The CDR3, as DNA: TGTGCCAGCAGGCACCCGAGCTCCTACGAGCAGTACTTC. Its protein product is CASRHPSSYEQYF.

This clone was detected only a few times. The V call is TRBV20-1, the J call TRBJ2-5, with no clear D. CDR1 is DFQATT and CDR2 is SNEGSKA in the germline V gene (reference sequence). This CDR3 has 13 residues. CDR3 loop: CSAGHEMSETQYF. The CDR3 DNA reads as TGCAGCGCTGGGCACGAGATGAGTGAGACCCAGTACTTC.